The present entry profiles one T cell receptor (beta chain) with its context. No antigen is known for it. The record has no base qualities; no much larger clone is one base away. Sequencing took place on an Illumina HiSeq 1500. The public sequencing data were trimmed at Q25 with fastp and processed into clonotypes with MiXCR by TCRdb, which kept only in-frame beta chains. For every CDR3 protein sequence, its rows merge into one entry that carries the most common genes and DNA. The sample yields roughly 310,000 distinct CDR3 sequences; 25% to 30% were counted once. Jointly, the top ten make up about 19% of the sample. The data stem from a study of T cell repertoires in cytomegalovirus infection (dated 2019 in TCRdb). Regarding the research as a whole: Recently identified HLA-C-restricted CMV epitopes, whose presentation resists viral immunomodulation, were targeted by peptide stimulations together with well-studied HLA-B-restricted epitopes. Because public TCR beta signatures pointed to carriage of CMV infection together with the matching HLA type, the HLA type of each donor mattered for the analysis. Overall study results and their limits: In both this cohort and an independent cohort of over 350 donors, the cumulative frequency of public TCR beta family members distinguished carriers of CMV infection plus the relevant HLA type. In the ex vivo response, HLA-C-restricted CMV-specific TCR beta clonotypes were dominant, and in two of eight donors the single most frequent clonotype came from this HLA-C-restricted group.

The treatment or condition label, as the study defines it: in vitro stimulation with specific CMV peptide epitopes to enrich CMV-specific T cells. Cut back by 5 bases and 8 bases, the V and J ends lie 21 bases apart. From a lookup of the germline V gene, CDR1 and CDR2 are SNHLY and FYNNEI. The CDR3, cysteine through phenylalanine, is 15 amino acids long. Solely the CDR3 DNA is kept, with 45 bases framed from the first base. The sequence derives from a human donor in good health (CMV status not recorded). Some clones in this sample may be carry-over from other donors' samples. Source: cultured PBMCs, taken from culture after CMV antigen stimulation. The rearrangement joined TRBV2 to TRBJ1-1; 5 matching bases give a weak D call of TRBD1. The CDR3: CASSPGGLASKEAFF. The nucleotide sequence is given as TGTGCCAGCAGTCCGGGGGGACTCGCCTCGAAAGAAGCTTTCTTT. Here the CDR3 is joined to the reference TRBV2 and TRBJ1-1 genes, and the full variable domain is: EPEVTQTPSHQVTQMGQEVILRCVPISNHLYFYWYRQILGQKVEFLVSFYNNEISEKSEIFDDQFSVERPDGSNFTLKIRSTKLEDSAMYFCASSPGGLASKEAFFGQGTRLTVV.